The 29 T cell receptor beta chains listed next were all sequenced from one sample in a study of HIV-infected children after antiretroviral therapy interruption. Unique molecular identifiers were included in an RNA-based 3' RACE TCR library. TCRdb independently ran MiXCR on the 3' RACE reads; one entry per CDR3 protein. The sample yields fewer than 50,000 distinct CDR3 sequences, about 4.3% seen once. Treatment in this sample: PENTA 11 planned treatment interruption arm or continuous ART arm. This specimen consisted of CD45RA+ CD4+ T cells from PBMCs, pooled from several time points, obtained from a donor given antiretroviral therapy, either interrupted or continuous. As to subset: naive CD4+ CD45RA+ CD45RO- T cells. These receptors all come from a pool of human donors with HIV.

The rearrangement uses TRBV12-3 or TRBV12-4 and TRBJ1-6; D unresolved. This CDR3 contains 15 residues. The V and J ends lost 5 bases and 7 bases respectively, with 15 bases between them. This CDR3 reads CASSPKALLNSPLHF. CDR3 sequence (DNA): TGTGCCAGCAGTCCGAAGGCCCTACTAAATTCACCCCTCCACTTT.

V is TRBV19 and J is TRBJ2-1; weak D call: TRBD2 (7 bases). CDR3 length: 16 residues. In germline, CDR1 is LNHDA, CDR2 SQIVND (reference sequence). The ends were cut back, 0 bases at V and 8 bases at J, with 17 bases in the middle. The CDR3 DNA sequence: TGTGCCAGTAGTATAGATCGGGCGGGGGCGCCCGATGAGCAGTTCTTC. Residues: CASSIDRAGAPDEQFF.

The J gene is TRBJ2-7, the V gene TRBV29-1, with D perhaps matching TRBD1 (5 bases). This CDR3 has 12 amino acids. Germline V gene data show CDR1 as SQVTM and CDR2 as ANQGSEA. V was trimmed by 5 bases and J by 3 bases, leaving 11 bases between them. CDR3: CSVIADSYEQYF. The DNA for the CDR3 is TGCAGCGTTATCGCCGACAGCTACGAGCAGTACTTC.

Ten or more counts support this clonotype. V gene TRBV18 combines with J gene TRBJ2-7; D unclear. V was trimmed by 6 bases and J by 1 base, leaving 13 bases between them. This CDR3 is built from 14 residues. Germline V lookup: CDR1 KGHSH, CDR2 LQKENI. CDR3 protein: CASSKGLGSYEQYF. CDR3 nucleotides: TGTGCCAGCTCGAAAGGGTTAGGTTCCTACGAGCAGTACTTC.

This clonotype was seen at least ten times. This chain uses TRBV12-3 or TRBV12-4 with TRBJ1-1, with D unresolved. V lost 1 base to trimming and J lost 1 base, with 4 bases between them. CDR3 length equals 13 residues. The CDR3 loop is CASSLVGNTEAFF. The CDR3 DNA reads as TGTGCCAGCAGTTTAGTAGGGAACACTGAAGCTTTCTTT.

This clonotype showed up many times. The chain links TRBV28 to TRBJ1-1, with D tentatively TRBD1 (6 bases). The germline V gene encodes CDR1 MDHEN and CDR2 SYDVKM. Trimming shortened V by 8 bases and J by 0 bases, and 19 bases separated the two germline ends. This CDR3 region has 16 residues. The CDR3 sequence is CASRTWGAEMNTEAFF. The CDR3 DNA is TGTGCCAGCCGCACCTGGGGGGCGGAAATGAACACTGAAGCTTTCTTT.

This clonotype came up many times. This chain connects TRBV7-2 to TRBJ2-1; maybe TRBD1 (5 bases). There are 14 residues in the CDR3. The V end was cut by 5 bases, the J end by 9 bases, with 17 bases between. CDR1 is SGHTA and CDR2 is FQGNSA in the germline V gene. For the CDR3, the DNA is TGTGCCAGCAGCCCCCCGCCAGGGCGGAGTGAGCAGTTCTTC. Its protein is CASSPPPGRSEQFF. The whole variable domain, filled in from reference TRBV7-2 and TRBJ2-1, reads GAGVSQSPSNKVTEKGKDVELRCDPISGHTALYWYRQSLGQGLEFLIYFQGNSAPDKSGLPSDRFSAERTGGSVSTLTIQRTQQEDSAVYLCASSPPPGRSEQFFGPGTRLTVL.

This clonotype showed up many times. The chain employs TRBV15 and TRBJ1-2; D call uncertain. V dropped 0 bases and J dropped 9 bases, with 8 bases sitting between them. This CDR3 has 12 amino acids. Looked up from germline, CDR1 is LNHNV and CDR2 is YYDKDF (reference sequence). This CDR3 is CATSRDLTRYTF. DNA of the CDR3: TGTGCCACCAGCAGAGATTTGACTCGCTACACCTTC.

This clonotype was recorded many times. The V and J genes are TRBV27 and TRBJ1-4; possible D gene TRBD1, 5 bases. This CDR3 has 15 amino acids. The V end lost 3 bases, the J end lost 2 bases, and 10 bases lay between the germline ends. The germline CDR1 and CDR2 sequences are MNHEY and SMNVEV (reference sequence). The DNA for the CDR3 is TGTGCCAGCAGTTTTCTCGGGGACACTAATGAAAAACTGTTTTTT. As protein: CASSFLGDTNEKLFF. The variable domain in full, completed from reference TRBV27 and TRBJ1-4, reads EAQVTQNPRYLITVTGKKLTVTCSQNMNHEYMSWYRQDPGLGLRQIYYSMNVEVTDKGDVPEGYKVSRKEKRNFPLILESPSPNQTSLYFCASSFLGDTNEKLFFGSGTQLSVL.

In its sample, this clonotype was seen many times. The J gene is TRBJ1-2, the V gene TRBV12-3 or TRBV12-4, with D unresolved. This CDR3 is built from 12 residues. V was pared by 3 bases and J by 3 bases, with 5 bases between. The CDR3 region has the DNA TGTGCCAGCAGTTTTACCGACTATGGCTACACCTTC. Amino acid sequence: CASSFTDYGYTF.

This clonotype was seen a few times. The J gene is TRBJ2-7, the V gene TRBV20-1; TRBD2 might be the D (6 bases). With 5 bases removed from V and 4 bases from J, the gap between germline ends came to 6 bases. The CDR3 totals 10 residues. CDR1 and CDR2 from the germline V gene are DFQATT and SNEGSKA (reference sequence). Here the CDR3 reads CSAGGYEQYF. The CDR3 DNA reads TGCAGTGCTGGGGGGTACGAGCAGTACTTC.

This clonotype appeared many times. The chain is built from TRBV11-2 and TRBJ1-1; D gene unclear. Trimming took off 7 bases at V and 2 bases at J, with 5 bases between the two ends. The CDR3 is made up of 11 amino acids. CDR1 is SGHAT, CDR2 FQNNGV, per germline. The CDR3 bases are TGTGCCAGCAACCTTAACACTGAAGCTTTCTTT. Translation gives CASNLNTEAFF.

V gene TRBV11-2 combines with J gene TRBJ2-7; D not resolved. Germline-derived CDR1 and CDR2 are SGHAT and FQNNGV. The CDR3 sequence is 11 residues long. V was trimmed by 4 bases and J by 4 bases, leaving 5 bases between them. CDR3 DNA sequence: TGTGCCAGCAGCTACCAATACGAGCAGTACTTC. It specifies CASSYQYEQYF.

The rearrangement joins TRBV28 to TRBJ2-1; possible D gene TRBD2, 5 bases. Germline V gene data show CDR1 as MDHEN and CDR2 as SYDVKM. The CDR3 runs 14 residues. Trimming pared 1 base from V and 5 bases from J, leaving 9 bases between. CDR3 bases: TGTGCCAGCAGTTTATCGGGGAACCACAATGAGCAGTTCTTC. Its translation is CASSLSGNHNEQFF. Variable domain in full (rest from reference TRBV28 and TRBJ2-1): DVKVTQSSRYLVKRTGEKVFLECVQDMDHENMFWYRQDPGLGLRLIYFSYDVKMKEKGDIPEGYSVSREKKERFSLILESASTNQTSMYLCASSLSGNHNEQFFGPGTRLTVL.

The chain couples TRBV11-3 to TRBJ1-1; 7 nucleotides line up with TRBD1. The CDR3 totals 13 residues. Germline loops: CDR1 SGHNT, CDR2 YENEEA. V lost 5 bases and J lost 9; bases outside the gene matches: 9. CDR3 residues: CASSLTGNTQAFF. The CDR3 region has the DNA TGTGCCAGCAGCCTGACAGGGAATACTCAAGCTTTCTTT.

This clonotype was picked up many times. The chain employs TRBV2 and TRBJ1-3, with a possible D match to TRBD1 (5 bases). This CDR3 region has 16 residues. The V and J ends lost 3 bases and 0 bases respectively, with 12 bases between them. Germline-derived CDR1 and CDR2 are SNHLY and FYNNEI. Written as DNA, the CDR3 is TGTGCCAGCAGTGATGACAGTCCCTTCTCTGGAAACACCATATATTTT. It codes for CASSDDSPFSGNTIYF.

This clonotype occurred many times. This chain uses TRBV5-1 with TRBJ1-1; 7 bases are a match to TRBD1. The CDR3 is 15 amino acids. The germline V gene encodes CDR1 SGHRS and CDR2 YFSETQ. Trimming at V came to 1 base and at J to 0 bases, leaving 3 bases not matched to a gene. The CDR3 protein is CASSLSGTVNTEAFF. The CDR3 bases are TGCGCCAGCAGCTTGTCCGGGACAGTGAACACTGAAGCTTTCTTT.

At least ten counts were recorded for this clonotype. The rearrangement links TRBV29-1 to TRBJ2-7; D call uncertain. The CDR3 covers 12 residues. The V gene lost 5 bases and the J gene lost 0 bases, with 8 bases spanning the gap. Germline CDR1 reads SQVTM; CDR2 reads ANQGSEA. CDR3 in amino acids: CSVLDDSYEQYF. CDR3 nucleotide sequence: TGCAGCGTTTTGGACGACTCCTACGAGCAGTACTTC.

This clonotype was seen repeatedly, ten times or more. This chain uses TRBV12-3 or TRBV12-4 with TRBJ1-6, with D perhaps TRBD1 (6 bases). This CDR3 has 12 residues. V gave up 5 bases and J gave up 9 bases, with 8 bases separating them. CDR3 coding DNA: TGTGCCAGCAGTGCGACAGGTTCACCCCTCCACTTT. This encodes CASSATGSPLHF.

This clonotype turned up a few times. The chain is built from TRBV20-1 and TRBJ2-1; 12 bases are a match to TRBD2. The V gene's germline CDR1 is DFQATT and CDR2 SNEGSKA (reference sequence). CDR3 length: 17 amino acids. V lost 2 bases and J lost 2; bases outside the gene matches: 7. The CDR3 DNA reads TGCAGTGCTAGATCTCGGACTAGCGGGACCCCCTACAATGAGCAGTTCTTC. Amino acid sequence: CSARSRTSGTPYNEQFF.

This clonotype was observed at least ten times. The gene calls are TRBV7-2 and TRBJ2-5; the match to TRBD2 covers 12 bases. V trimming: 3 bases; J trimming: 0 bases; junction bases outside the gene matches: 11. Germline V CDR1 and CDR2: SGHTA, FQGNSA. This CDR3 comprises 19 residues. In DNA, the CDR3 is TGTGCCAGCAGCTTCTCTAGCGGGGGGGCCGGGTTTGACCAAGAGACCCAGTACTTC. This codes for CASSFSSGGAGFDQETQYF. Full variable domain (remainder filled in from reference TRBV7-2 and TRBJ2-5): GAGVSQSPSNKVTEKGKDVELRCDPISGHTALYWYRQSLGQGLEFLIYFQGNSAPDKSGLPSDRFSAERTGGSVSTLTIQRTQQEDSAVYLCASSFSSGGAGFDQETQYFGPGTRLLVL.

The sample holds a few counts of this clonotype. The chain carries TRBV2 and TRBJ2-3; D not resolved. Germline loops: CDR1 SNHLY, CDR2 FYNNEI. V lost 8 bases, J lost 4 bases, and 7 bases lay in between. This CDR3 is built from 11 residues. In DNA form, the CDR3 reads TGTGCCAGCTGTTTGGCAGATACGCAGTATTTT. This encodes CASCLADTQYF.

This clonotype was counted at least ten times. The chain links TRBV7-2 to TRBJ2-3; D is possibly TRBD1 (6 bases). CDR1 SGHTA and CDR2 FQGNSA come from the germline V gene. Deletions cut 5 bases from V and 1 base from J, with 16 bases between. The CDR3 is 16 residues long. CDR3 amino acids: CASSPTGSPGTDTQYF. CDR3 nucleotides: TGTGCCAGCAGCCCCACAGGGAGTCCAGGCACAGATACGCAGTATTTT.

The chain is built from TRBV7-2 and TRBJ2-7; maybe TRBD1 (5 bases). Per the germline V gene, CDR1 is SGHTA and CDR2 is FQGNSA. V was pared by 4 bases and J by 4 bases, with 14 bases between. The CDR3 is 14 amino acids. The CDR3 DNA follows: TGTGCCAGCAGCTCGACAGTCCTTGGGTACGAGCAGTACTTC. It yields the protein CASSSTVLGYEQYF.

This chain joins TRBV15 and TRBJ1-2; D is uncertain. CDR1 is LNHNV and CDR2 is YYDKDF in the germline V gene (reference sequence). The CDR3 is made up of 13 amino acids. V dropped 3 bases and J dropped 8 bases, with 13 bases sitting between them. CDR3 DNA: TGTGCCACCAGCAGCAGAACGAGGGAAGGCTACACCTTC. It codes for CATSSRTREGYTF.

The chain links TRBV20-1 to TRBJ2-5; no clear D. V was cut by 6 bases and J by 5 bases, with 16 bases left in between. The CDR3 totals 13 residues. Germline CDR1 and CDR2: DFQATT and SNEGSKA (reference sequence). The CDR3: CSAHTGGGETQYF. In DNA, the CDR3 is TGCAGTGCCCATACGGGCGGTGGGGAGACCCAGTACTTC.

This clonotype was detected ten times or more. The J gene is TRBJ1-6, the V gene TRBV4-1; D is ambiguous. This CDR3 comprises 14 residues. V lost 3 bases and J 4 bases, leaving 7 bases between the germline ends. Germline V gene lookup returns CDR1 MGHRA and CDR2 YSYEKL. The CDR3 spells CASSHDIYNSPLHF. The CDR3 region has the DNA TGCGCCAGCAGCCATGACATATATAATTCACCCCTCCACTTT.

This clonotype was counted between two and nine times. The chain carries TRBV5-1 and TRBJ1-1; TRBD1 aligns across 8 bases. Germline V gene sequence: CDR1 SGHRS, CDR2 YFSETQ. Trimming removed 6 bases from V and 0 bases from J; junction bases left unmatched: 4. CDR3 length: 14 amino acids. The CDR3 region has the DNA TGCGCCAGCACGTGGACAGGGATGAACACTGAAGCTTTCTTT. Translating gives CASTWTGMNTEAFF.

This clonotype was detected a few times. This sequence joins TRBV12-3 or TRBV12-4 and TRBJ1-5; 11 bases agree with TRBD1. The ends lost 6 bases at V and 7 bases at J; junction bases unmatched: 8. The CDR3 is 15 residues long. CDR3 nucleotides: TGTGCCAGCAGCTCGGACAGGGGGCCTAGGCAGCCCCAGCATTTT. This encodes CASSSDRGPRQPQHF.